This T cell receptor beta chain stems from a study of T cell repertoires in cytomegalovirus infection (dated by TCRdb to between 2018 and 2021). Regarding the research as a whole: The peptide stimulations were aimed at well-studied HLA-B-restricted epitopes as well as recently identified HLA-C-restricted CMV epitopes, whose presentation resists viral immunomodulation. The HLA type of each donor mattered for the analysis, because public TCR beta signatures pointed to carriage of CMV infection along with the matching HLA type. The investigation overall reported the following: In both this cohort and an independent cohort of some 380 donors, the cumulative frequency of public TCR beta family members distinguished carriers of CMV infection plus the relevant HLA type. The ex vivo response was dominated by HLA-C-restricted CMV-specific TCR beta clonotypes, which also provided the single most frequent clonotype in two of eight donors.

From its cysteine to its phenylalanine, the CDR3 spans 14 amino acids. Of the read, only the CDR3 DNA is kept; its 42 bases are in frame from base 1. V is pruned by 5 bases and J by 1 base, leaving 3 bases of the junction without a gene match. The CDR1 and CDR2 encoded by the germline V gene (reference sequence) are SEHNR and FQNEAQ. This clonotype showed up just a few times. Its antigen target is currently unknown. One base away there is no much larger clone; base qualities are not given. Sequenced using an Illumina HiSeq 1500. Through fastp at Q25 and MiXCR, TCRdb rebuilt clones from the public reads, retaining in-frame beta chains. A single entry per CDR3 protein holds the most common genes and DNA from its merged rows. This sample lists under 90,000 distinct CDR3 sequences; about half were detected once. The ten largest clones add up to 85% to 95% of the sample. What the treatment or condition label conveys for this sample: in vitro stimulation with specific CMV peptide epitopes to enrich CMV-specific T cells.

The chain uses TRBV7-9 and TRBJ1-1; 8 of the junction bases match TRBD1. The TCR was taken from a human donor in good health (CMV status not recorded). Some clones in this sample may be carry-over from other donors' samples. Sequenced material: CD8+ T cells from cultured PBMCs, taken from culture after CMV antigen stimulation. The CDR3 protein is CASSGGQANTEAFF. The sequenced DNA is TGTGCCAGCAGCGGGGGACAGGCGAACACTGAAGCTTTCTTT.